The source of this TCR beta chain is a study of blood T cell repertoires in COVID-19. At the level of the study: COVID-19 samples collected from the United States, Italy and Spain covered acute and convalescent phases. Nucleic acid was either cDNA or gDNA, and it came from T cells, B-cell-depleted T cells, or PBMCs.

The germline V and J ends were trimmed by 6 bases and 10 bases, with 13 bases remaining between them. The CDR3 has 12 amino acids. Authors' processing steps: Using reference gene primer amplification, nucleated cell counts were estimated. TCRdb keeps only in-frame clones here, not all; method: immunoSEQ multiplex PCR. D and trimming come from the DNA, and the V and J calls and clone size come from that table. The top ten clones hold less than 45% of a sample with fewer than 45,000 clones, 90% of them seen once. Sequenced material: peripheral blood. This clonotype originated in a man between 60 and 75 years old with active or convalescent COVID-19. V is TRBV12-3 or TRBV12-4 and J is TRBJ1-5; weak D call: TRBD1 (6 bases). The CDR3: CASSLSGAPQHF. The CDR3 region has the DNA TGTGCCAGCAGCTTATCAGGGGCACCCCAGCATTTT.